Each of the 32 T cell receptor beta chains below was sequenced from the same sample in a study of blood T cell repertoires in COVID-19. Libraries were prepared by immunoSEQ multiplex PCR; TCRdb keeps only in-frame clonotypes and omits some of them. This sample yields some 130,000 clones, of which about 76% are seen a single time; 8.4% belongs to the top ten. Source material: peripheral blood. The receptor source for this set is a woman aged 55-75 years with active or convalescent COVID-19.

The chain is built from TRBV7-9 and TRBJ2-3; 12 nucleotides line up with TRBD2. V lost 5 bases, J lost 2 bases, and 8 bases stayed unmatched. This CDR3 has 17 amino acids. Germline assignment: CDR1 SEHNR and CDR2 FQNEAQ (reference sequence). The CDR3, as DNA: TGTGCCAGCAGCACCGGACTAGCGGGGATATACACAGATACGCAGTATTTT. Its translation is CASSTGLAGIYTDTQYF.

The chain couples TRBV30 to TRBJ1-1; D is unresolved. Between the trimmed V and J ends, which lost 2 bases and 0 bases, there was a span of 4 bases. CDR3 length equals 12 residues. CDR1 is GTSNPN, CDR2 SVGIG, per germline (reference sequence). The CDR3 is CAWSRLNTEAFF. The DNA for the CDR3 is TGTGCCTGGAGTCGGTTGAACACTGAAGCTTTCTTT. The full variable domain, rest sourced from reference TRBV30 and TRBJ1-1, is SQTIHQWPATLVQPVGSPLSLECTVEGTSNPNLYWYRQAAGRGLQLLFYSVGIGQISSEVPQNLSASRPQDRQFILSSKKLLLSDSGFYLCAWSRLNTEAFFGQGTRLTVV.

CDR3 sequence reads: CASSQRGARNTEAFF. As DNA, the CDR3 is TGTGCCAGCAGCCAACGGGGGGCTCGAAACACTGAAGCTTTCTTT. The chain employs TRBV3-1 (or the pseudogene TRBV3-2) and TRBJ1-1, with D possibly being TRBD1 (6 bases). V lost 2 bases, J lost 2 bases, and 12 bases lay in between. Germline values: CDR1 LGHDT, CDR2 YNNKEL (reference sequence). This CDR3 region has 15 residues.

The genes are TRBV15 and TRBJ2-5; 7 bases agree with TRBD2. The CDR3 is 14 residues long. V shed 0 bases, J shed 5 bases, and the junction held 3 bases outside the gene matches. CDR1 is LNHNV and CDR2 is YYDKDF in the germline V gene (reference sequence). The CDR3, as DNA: TGTGCCACCAGCAGAGACATGGGAGGGGAGACCCAGTACTTC. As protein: CATSRDMGGETQYF.

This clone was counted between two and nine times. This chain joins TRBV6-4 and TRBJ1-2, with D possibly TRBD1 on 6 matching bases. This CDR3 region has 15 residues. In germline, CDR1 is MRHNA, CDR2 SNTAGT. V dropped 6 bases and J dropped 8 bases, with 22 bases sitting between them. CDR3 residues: CASRGRGAHPWGYTF. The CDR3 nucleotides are TGTGCCAGCAGGGGGAGGGGGGCACACCCGTGGGGCTACACCTTC.

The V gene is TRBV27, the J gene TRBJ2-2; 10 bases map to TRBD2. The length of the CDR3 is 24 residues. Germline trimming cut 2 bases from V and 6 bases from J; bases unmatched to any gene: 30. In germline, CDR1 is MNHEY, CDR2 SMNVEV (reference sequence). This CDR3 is CASSLRQGMLLAGSKGGTSGELFF. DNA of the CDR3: TGTGCCAGCAGTTTAAGACAGGGGATGTTACTAGCGGGGTCGAAAGGGGGAACCTCCGGGGAGCTGTTTTTT.

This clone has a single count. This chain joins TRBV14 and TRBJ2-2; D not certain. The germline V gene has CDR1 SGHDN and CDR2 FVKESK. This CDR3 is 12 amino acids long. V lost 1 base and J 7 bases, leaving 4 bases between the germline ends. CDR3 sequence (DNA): TGTGCCAGCAGCCAAGGTATCGGGGAGCTGTTTTTT. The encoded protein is CASSQGIGELFF. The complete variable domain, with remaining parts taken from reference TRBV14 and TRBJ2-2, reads EAGVTQFPSHSVIEKGQTVTLRCDPISGHDNLYWYRRVMGKEIKFLLHFVKESKQDESGMPNNRFLAERTGGTYSTLKVQPAELEDSGVYFCASSQGIGELFFGEGSRLTVL.

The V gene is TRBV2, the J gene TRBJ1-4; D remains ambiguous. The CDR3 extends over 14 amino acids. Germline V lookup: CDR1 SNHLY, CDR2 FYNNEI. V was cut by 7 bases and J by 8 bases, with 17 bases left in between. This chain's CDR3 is CASTEEGIGEKLFF. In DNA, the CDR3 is TGTGCCAGCACTGAGGAGGGAATCGGGGAAAAACTGTTTTTT.

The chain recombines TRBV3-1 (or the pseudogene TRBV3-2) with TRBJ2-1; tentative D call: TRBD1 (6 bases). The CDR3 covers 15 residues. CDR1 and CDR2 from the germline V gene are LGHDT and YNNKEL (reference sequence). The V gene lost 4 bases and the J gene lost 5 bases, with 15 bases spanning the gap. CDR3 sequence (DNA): TGTGCCAGCAGCCGGTCGACAGGTACCAACAATGAGCAGTTCTTC. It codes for CASSRSTGTNNEQFF.

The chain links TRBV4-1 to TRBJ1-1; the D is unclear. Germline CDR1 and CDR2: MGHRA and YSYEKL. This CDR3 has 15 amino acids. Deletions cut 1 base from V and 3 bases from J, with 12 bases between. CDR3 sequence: CASSQGPWRDTEAFF. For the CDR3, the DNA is TGCGCCAGCAGCCAAGGTCCCTGGCGGGACACTGAAGCTTTCTTT.

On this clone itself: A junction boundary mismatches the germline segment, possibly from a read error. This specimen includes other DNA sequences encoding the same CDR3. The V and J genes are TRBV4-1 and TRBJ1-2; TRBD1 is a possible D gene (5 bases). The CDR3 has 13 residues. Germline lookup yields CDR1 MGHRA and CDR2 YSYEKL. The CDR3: CASSQGGIVGYTF. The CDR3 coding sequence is TGCGCCAGCAGCCAGGGGGGGATCGTTGGCTACACTTTC.

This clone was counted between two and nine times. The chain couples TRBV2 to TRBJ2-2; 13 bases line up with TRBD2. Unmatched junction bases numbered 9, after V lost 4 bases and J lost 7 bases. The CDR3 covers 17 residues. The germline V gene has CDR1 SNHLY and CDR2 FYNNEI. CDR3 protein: CASSGGLAGANGGELFF. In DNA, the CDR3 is TGTGCCAGCAGTGGCGGACTAGCGGGGGCCAACGGCGGGGAGCTGTTTTTT. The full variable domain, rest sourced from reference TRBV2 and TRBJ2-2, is EPEVTQTPSHQVTQMGQEVILRCVPISNHLYFYWYRQILGQKVEFLVSFYNNEISEKSEIFDDQFSVERPDGSNFTLKIRSTKLEDSAMYFCASSGGLAGANGGELFFGEGSRLTVL.

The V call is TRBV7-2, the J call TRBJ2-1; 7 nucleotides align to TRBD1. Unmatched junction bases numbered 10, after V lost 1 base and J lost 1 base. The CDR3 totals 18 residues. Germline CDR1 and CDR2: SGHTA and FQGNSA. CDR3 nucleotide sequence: TGTGCCAGCAGCTTAGATACCCCCGGGACAGAATCCTACAATGAGCAGTTCTTC. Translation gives CASSLDTPGTESYNEQFF.

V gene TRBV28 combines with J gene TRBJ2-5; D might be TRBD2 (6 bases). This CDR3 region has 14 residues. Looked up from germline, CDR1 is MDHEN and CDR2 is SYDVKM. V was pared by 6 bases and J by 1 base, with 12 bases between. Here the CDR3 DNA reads TGTGCCAGCAGGAGCGGGCGGGGCCAAGAGACCCAGTACTTC. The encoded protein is CASRSGRGQETQYF.

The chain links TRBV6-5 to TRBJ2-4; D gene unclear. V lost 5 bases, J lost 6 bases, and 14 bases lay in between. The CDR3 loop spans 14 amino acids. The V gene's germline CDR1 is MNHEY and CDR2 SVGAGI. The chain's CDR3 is CASSPISTPNIQYF. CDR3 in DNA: TGTGCCAGCAGTCCAATCAGTACGCCAAACATTCAGTACTTC.

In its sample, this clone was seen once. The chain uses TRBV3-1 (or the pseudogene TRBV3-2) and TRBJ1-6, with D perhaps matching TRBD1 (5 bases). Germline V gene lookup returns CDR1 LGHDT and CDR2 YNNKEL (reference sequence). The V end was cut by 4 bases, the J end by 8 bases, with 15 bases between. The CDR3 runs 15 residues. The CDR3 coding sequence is TGTGCCAGCAGCCCGTACGGGGGGAGGGATTCACCCCTCCACTTT. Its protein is CASSPYGGRDSPLHF.

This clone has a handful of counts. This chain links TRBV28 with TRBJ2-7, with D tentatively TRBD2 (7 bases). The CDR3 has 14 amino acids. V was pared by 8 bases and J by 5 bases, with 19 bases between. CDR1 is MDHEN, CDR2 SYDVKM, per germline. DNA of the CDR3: TGTGCCAGCGATGGGCTCCCGGGGGGCCACGAGCAGTACTTC. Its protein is CASDGLPGGHEQYF.

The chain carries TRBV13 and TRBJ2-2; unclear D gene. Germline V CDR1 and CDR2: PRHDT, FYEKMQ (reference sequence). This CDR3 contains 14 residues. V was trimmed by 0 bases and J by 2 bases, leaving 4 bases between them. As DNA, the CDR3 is TGTGCCAGCAGCTTAGGCAGTAACACCGGGGAGCTGTTTTTT. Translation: CASSLGSNTGELFF.

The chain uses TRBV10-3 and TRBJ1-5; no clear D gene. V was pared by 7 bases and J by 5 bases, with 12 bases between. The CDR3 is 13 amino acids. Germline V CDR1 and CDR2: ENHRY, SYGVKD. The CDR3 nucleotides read TGTGCCATCATTGGAGGGTCTTATCAGCCCCAGCATTTT. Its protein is CAIIGGSYQPQHF.

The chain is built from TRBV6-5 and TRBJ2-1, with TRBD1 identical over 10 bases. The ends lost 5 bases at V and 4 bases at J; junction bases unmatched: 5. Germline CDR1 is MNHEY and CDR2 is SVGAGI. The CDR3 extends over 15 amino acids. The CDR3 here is CASSLGTGVYNEQFF. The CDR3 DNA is TGTGCCAGCAGTCTAGGGACAGGGGTATACAATGAGCAGTTCTTC.

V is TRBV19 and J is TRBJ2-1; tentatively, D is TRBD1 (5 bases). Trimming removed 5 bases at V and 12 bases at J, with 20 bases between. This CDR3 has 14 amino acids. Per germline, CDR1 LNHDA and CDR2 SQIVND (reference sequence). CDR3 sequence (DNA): TGTGCCAGTAGTGCCCAGGGTTCCCTCGGTGGGCAGTTCTTC. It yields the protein CASSAQGSLGGQFF.

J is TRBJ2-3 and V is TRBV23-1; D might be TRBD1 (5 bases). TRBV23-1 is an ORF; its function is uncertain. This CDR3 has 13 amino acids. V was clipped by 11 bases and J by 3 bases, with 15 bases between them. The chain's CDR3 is CALKGQFTDTQYF. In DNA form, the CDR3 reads TGCGCCCTCAAGGGGCAGTTTACAGATACGCAGTATTTT.

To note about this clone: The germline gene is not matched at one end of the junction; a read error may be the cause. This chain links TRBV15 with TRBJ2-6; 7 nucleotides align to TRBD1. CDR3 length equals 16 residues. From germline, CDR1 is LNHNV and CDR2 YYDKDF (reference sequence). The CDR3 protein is CATSGDRAAGANVLTF. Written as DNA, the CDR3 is TGTGCCACCAGCGGAGACAGGGCAGCTGGGGCCAACGTCCTGACTTTC.

In nucleotides, the CDR3 is TGTGCCAGCAGTGCGGGGCGCTACTACGAGCAGTACGTC. Residues: CASSAGRYYEQYV. The rearrangement uses TRBV6-6 and TRBJ2-7, with a tentative D call TRBD2 (6 bases). This CDR3 comprises 13 residues. V dropped 5 bases and J dropped 3 bases, with 11 bases sitting between them. CDR1 is MNHNY, CDR2 SVGAGI, per germline (reference sequence).

The CDR3 reads CASRGHTGYEQFF. The CDR3 region has the DNA TGTGCCAGCAGGGGGCACACGGGTTATGAGCAGTTCTTC. The chain links TRBV6-6 to TRBJ2-1; the D gene is possibly TRBD1 (5 bases). Germline values: CDR1 MNHNY, CDR2 SVGAGI (reference sequence). V lost 6 bases, J lost 8 bases, and 14 bases lay in between. The CDR3 is 13 residues long.

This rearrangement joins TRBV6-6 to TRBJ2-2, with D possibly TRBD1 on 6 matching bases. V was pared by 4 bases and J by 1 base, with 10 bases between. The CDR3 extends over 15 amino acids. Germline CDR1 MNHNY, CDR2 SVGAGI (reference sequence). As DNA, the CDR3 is TGTGCCAGCAGTTTCCCGACAGGGAACACCGGGGAGCTGTTTTTT. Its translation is CASSFPTGNTGELFF.

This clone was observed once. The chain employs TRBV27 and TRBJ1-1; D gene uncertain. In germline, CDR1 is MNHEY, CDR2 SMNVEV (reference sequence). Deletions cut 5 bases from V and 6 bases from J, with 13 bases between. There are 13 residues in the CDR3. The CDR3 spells CASSGTNAPEAFF. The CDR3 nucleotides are TGTGCCAGCAGTGGTACAAATGCACCTGAAGCTTTCTTT.

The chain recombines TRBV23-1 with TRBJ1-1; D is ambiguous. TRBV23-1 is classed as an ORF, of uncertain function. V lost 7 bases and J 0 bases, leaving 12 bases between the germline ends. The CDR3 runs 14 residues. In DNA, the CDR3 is TGCGCCAGCAACGACACTTACCTGAACACTGAAGCTTTCTTT. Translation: CASNDTYLNTEAFF.

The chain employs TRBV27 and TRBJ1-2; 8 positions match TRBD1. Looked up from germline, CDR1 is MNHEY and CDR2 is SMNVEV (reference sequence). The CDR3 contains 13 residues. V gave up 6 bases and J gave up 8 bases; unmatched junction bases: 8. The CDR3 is CASRLGQGQGYTF. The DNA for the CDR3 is TGTGCCAGCAGGCTCGGACAGGGACAAGGCTACACCTTC.

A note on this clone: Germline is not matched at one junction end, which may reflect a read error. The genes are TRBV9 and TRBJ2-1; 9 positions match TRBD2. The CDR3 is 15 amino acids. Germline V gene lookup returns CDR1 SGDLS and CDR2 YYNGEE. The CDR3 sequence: CASSVDTGLASPQIF. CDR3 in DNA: TGTGCCAGCAGCGTAGACACGGGACTAGCCTCACCACAGATCTTC.

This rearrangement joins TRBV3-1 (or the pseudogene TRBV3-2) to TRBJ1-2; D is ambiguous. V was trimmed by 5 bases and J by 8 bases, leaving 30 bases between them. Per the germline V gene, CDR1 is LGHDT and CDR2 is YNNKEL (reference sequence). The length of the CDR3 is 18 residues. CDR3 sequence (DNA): TGTGCCAGCAGCACCCAAGGGCAGTTAACTAAGCGGTTATCGGGCTACACCTTC. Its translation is CASSTQGQLTKRLSGYTF.

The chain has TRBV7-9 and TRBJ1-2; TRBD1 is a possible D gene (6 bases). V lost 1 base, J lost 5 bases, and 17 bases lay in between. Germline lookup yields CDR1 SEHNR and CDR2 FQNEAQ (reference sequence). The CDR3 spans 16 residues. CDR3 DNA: TGTGCCAGCAGCTTAGGGGGAAGGACAGCCCTTTATGGCTACACCTTC. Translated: CASSLGGRTALYGYTF.